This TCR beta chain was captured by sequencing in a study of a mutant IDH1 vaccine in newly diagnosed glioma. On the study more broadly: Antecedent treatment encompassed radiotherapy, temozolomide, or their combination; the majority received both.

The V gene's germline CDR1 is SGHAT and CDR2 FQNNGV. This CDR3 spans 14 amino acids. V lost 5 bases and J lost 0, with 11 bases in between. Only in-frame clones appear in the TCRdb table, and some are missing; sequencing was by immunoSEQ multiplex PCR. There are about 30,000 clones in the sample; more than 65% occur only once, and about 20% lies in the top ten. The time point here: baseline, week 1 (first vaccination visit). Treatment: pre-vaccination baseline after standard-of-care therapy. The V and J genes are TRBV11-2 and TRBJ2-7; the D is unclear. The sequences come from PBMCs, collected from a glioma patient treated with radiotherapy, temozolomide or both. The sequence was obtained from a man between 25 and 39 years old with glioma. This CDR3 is CASSPERSSYEQYF. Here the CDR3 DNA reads TGTGCCAGCAGCCCCGAAAGGAGCTCCTACGAGCAGTACTTC.